This T cell receptor (beta chain) was captured by sequencing in a study of T cell responses to AZD1222 COVID-19 vaccine. The CDR3 spans 14 residues. With V trimmed by 7 bases and J by 6 bases, 8 bases remained unmatched. Per germline, CDR1 MNHEY and CDR2 SMNVEV (reference sequence). The data were produced by immunoSEQ multiplex PCR, yet TCRdb's version contains in-frame clones alone and is incomplete. Among 130,000 to 150,000 clones listed, about 92% were seen once. The TCR sequence derives from an adult in good health. The source material was peripheral blood, sampled on day 0 of AZD1222 vaccination. This sequence joins TRBV27 and TRBJ2-7; 11 bases map to TRBD1. This CDR3 reads CASKPWDRGAEQYF. In nucleotides, the CDR3 is TGTGCCAGCAAACCCTGGGACAGGGGGGCCGAGCAGTACTTC.